This T cell receptor (beta chain) was profiled in a study of CXCR3-negative and CXCR3-positive naive CD8 T cells. Overall study context: Roughly 140 million TRB reads in total, about 1.5 +/- 0.3 million per library.

Triplicate sorts of some 300,000 cells per CD8+ subset. General study findings and limits: Diversity was high in both naive subsets and much lower in memory cells. TRBV-TRBJ usage was similar across naive CXCR3 subsets but distinct in memory cells.

UMI-tagged TRB cDNA libraries were built via 5' RACE. TCRdb re-analyzed the 5' RACE reads; it lists each CDR3 protein once, without DNA. The sample's table shows some 38,000 distinct CDR3 sequences. The CDR3 consists of 15 residues. CDR1 and CDR2 from the germline V gene are LNHDA and SQIVND (reference sequence). To note about this clonotype: What it recognizes is unknown.

The sequenced material came from memory CD8+ T cells from blood. The source is a human donor in good health. Some clones in this sample may be carry-over from other donors' samples. This chain joins TRBV19 and TRBJ2-1; TCRdb proposes TRBD2, but this gene call is untestable without DNA. CDR3 sequence reads: CASISGGPYYNEQFF.